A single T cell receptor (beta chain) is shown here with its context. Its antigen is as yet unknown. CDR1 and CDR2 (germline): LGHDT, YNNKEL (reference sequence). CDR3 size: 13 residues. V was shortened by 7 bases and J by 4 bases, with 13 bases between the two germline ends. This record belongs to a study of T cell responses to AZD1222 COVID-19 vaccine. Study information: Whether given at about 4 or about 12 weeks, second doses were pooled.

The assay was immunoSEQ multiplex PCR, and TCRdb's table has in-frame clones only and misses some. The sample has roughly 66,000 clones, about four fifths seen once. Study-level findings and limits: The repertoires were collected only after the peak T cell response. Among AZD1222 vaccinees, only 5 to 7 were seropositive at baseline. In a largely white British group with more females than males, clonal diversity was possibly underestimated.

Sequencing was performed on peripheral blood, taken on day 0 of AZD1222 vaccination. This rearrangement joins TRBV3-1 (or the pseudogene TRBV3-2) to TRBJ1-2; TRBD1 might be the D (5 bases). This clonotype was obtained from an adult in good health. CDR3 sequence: CASNPGSGYGYTF. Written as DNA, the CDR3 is TGTGCCAGCAACCCAGGGTCGGGCTATGGCTACACCTTC.